This T cell receptor beta chain was found in a study of long-term antiretroviral therapy in people with HIV. Notes on the study in general: ART adherence, viral resistance and therapy changes went unrecorded. Although diversity increased after ART, it remained lower than in transplant donor controls. Clonotypes expanded prior to ART showed repertoire dominance at all sampled time points.

A v3.0 immunoSEQ assay was performed at survey level. Using immunoSEQ multiplex PCR, the repertoire was profiled, and TCRdb retains in-frame clones only, with some absent. This sample has tens of thousands of clones, with roughly 90% found just once. The germline V gene has CDR1 SGHRS and CDR2 YFSETQ. This CDR3 is built from 15 residues. Trimming cost V 5 bases and J 0 bases, with 15 bases left between them. In the case of this clone: Its antigen is still unknown.

The sequence derives from a woman aged 40 to 50 with HIV. Sequenced here: unsorted PBMCs, sampled about 5.5 years after starting antiretroviral therapy. The V gene is TRBV5-1, the J gene TRBJ2-7; D may be TRBD1 (6 bases). CDR3 loop: CASSLGWDTSYEQYF. CDR3 sequence (DNA): TGCGCCAGCAGTCTTGGTTGGGACACCTCCTACGAGCAGTACTTC.